Described below is a single TCR beta chain sequence and its context. Its target is not known. CDR3 length: 14 residues. V gave up 0 bases and J gave up 5 bases, with 10 bases separating them. CDR1 and CDR2 from the germline V gene are LNHDA and SQIVND (reference sequence). The data were taken from a study of T cell responses to AZD1222 COVID-19 vaccine. General study results and limits: Females outnumbered males among donors, who were mostly white British; clonal diversity was possibly underestimated.

The table came from immunoSEQ multiplex PCR; TCRdb's copy has only in-frame clones and leaves some out. The sample has some 110,000 clones; roughly 91% are singletons. This sequence joins TRBV19 and TRBJ2-5, with D perhaps TRBD2 (6 bases). The clonotype comes from an adult who received the AZD1222 COVID-19 vaccine. This specimen was peripheral blood, taken 28 days after the second AZD1222 dose. CDR3 amino acids: CASSIDVGGETQYF. Written as DNA, the CDR3 is TGTGCCAGTAGTATAGATGTCGGGGGTGAGACCCAGTACTTC.